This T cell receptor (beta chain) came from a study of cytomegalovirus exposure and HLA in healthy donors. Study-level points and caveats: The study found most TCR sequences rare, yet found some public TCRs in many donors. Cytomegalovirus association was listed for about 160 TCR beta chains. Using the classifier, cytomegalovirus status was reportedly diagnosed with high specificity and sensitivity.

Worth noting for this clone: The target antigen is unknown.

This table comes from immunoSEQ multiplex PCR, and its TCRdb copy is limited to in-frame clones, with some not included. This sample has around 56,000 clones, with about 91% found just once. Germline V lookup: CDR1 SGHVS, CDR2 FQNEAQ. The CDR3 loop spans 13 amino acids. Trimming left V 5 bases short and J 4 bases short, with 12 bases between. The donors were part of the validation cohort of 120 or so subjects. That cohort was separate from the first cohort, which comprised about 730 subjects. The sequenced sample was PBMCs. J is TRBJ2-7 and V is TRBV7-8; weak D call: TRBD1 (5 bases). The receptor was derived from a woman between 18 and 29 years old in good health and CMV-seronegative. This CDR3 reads CASSLGQWYEQYF. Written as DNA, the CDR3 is TGTGCCAGCAGCCTAGGACAATGGTACGAGCAGTACTTC.